These 4 T cell receptor beta chains originate from one sample sequenced in a study of vaccination and CD4 T cells after COVID-19. Antigen specificity for these receptors is unknown. Sequence data for DNA of cultured CD4+ T cells were generated by the Oncomine TCR Beta short-read assay. MiXCR, applied by TCRdb to the PCR reads, yields one record per CDR3 protein. Among 11,000 or so distinct CDR3 sequences listed, around 46% were seen once. The treatment here: approximately 9-day PBMC culture with coronavirus spike peptide pools or control peptides (ViraFEST assay). Sequencing input: CD4+ T cells from blood, cultured in vitro. The receptors stem from a human donor who had recovered from COVID-19.

This chain uses TRBV30 with TRBJ2-2, with D tentatively TRBD1 or TRBD2 (6 bases each). Trimming removed 2 bases at V and 4 bases at J, with 17 bases between. The CDR3 is 16 amino acids. From germline, CDR1 is GTSNPN and CDR2 SVGIG (reference sequence). CDR3 coding DNA: TGTGCCTGGAGTTCGGGAGCGACAGGCCGCACCGGGGAGCTGTTTTTT. Protein sequence: CAWSSGATGRTGELFF.

The chain combines TRBV20-1 with TRBJ2-5; TRBD2 agrees at 10 bases. This CDR3 region has 13 residues. V was clipped by 4 bases and J by 7 bases; unmatched bases: 6. Germline CDR1 reads DFQATT; CDR2 reads SNEGSKA (reference sequence). The CDR3 sequence: CSATSGGTGTQYF. CDR3 bases: TGCAGTGCTACTAGCGGGGGAACGGGGACCCAGTACTTC.

The rearrangement uses TRBV30 and TRBJ1-2; no definite D call. The germline gives CDR1 GTSNPN, CDR2 SVGIG (reference sequence). The length of the CDR3 is 15 residues. Trimming left V 0 bases short and J 1 base short, with 12 bases between. CDR3 residues: CAWSVPDRLNYGYTF. In DNA form, the CDR3 reads TGTGCCTGGAGTGTCCCGGACCGTCTTAACTATGGCTACACCTTC.

This clonotype has only a few counts. The chain recombines TRBV20-1 with TRBJ2-5; 14 bases agree with TRBD2. Germline CDR1 reads DFQATT; CDR2 reads SNEGSKA (reference sequence). The CDR3 runs 21 residues. Trimming at V came to 6 bases and at J to 2 bases, leaving 23 bases not matched to a gene. The CDR3 is CSAPQLTPGLAGVPLQETQYF. The CDR3 DNA follows: TGCAGTGCCCCACAGTTAACCCCGGGACTAGCGGGGGTACCGTTGCAAGAGACCCAGTACTTC.